This T cell receptor (beta chain) was documented in a study of cytomegalovirus exposure and HLA in healthy donors. Study-level points and caveats: Testing in vitro showed three CMV-associated chains specific for CMV antigens. Associated with cytomegalovirus, according to the listing, were 170 or so TCR beta chains.

In the case of this clone: Antigen: not known.

Assay used: immunoSEQ multiplex PCR; TCRdb lists only in-frame clones, some missing. The sample lists about 150,000 clones; around 84% were seen once. Separate from the approximately 670-subject first cohort was the approximately 120-subject validation cohort, to which the donors belonged. The germline V gene encodes CDR1 MNHEY and CDR2 SVGAGI. V was clipped by 5 bases and J by 1 base, with 11 bases between them. There are 14 residues in the CDR3. This chain joins TRBV6-5 and TRBJ1-1, with D tentatively TRBD1 (5 bases). Sequencing was performed on PBMCs. The clonotype comes from a human donor in good health. The chain's CDR3 is CASSPVGGNTEAFF. The CDR3, as DNA: TGTGCCAGCAGTCCTGTCGGGGGGAACACTGAAGCTTTCTTT.